This T cell receptor beta chain was profiled in a study of blood T cells in healthy people across ages. Study details: In model experiments, template switching was able to capture about one barcoded beta molecule for every two T cells that were present.

Primed by a sample-barcoded 5' primer and a J-beta primer mix, a second PCR proceeded for about 6 to 11 cycles. Each cDNA molecule carried a tag from a template-switch adaptor that contained 12 random nucleotides. TCRdb redid the calling of the 5' RACE reads with MiXCR, one entry per CDR3 protein. The table includes about 1.7 million distinct CDR3 sequences, approximately 28% detected once. The authors extracted at least 5 micrograms of total RNA per sample. The length of the CDR3 is 16 residues. Germline V gene data show CDR1 as MNHNY and CDR2 as SVGAGI (reference sequence). V shed 2 bases, J shed 6 bases, and the junction held 7 bases outside the gene matches.

The TCR sequence derives from a woman in her twenties or thirties in good health. What was sequenced was blood. J is TRBJ1-2 and V is TRBV6-6; 12 bases fit TRBD1. CDR3 residues: CASSYGDRGPTHGYTF. CDR3 nucleotide sequence: TGTGCCAGCAGTTACGGGGACAGGGGGCCGACCCATGGCTACACCTTC.